Reported below is one T cell receptor (beta chain). In its sample, this clonotype was seen many times. Its antigen target is currently unknown. Base qualities are not at hand, and no much larger clone is one base apart. This entry belongs to a study of tumor-infiltrating lymphocytes in primary liver carcinoma (dated by TCRdb to about 2017). About the full investigation: Between November 2015 and March 2016, five patients in China with histopathologically diagnosed primary liver carcinoma had surgical resection. Hepatocellular carcinoma (four) or combined HCC and intrahepatic cholangiocarcinoma (one) was present in the five patients, who were three men and two women aged 30 to 69 years. The five patients had tumors of stage T1-T3 N0M0, with maximum diameters ranging from 4.2 to 10 cm. Each sample produced roughly 3.65 to 7.13 million productive TCRbeta reads, and read depth showed no significant difference between tissue types. Across five regions of each liver tumor, along with adjacent normal tissue and blood, the study brought together TCRbeta repertoire sequencing, expression microarrays and whole-exome sequencing. A total of around 35 specimens from 5 patients, comprising some 25 tumor regions, 5 adjacent noncancerous liver tissues and 5 peripheral blood samples, were covered by TCRbeta repertoire sequencing. Technical replicate repertoires showed high reproducibility, with mean shared-clone rates roughly 0.89 and correlation coefficients above 0.95. General study outcomes and caveats: Only the TCR beta chain was sequenced, so true repertoire diversity is likely underestimated because unpaired alpha chains were not captured. The top 250 clones made up a significantly larger repertoire fraction in tumors than in blood (p = 0.039). Bulk unsorted samples precluded comparing CD4+ and CD8+ T cell repertoires. Repertoire overlap was higher between tumor regions (mean around 35%) than tumor-adjacent (roughly 17%) or tumor-blood (about 15%) pairs, consistent with antigen-driven expansion. Only 4 or 5 patients were included in the study, and the authors note that the findings should be validated in a larger study.

A constant-region primer and ProtoScript II reverse transcriptase were used to reverse-transcribe TCRbeta-specific cDNA from 500 ng total RNA. Construction of the TCRbeta libraries relied on three nested rounds of multiplex PCR, following a slightly modified ARM-PCR procedure. Multiplex TRBV1-TRBV30 forward primers and a Cbeta reverse primer were used in the first two PCR rounds, each of which was run for approximately 11 cycles. Sample barcodes and Illumina adapters were added in a final 25-cycle PCR with Deep VentR polymerase. Before sequencing, amplicons between 200 and 500 bp were purified from gel using a QIAquick gel extraction kit. An Illumina HiSeq 2500 was used to sequence the TCRbeta amplicons, generating 250-bp paired-end reads. As for how the authors treated the data: Reads were quality-trimmed with Trimmomatic v0.33, and paired reads were merged with FLASH v1.2.11 to recover full CDR3 sequences. V, D and J germline segments were assigned to the rearranged TCRbeta sequences by MiGEC v1.2.1b. Clonotype statistics and Shannon-Wiener diversity indices were computed with VDJtools v1.0.0. To cut down on sampling bias, every analysis after diversity analysis relied on just the 250 most abundant clonotypes from each sample. The public reads were run again by TCRdb, first through fastp at Q25 and then through MiXCR, and only productive beta chains were kept. Each record represents a unique CDR3 protein, reported with the most common genes and DNA among its rows. TCRdb's processing, not the study's, gives the V and J calls here. The sample records 300,000 to 400,000 distinct CDR3 sequences, about 61% of which are singletons. The top ten clonotypes cover roughly 6% of the sample.

RNA from unsorted whole blood was extracted with TRIzol reagent, and germline DNA was obtained with the DNeasy Blood & Tissue kit. Patients had chronic HBV infection and were treatment-naive at sampling. About 3.6 milliliters of peripheral blood were collected into K2EDTA tubes before surgery. CDR1 and CDR2 are read off the germline V gene as SGHAT and FQNNGV. The CDR3 has 13 amino acids, counting the end cysteine and phenylalanine. The sequence is cut down to CDR3 DNA, 39 bases in frame from base 1. For this chain, trimming is 5 bases at the V end and 12 bases at the J end, and the number of junction bases without a gene match is 9.

This sequence uses TRBV11-2 and TRBJ2-7; 11 of the junction bases match TRBD1. Sequenced material: peripheral blood. This sequence originates from a middle-aged man with primary liver carcinoma and hepatitis B virus infection. Read as DNA, the sequence is TGTGCCAGCAGCACCGGGACAGGGGGATATTGGTACTTC. It encodes CASSTGTGGYWYF.